This T cell receptor (beta chain) was profiled in a study of blood T cell repertoires in COVID-19. In this sample, this clone turned up a few times. CDR1 and CDR2 (germline): SGHVS, FQNEAQ. The CDR3 runs to 16 residues. The V and J ends lost 0 bases and 7 bases respectively, with 16 bases between them. Generated by immunoSEQ multiplex PCR, the TCRdb table keeps only in-frame clones and is missing some. The sample carries almost 400,000 clones, around 89% recorded once. The TCR sequence derives from a woman under 40 with acute COVID-19. Source material: PBMCs or T cells enriched from blood (not recorded which). The chain combines TRBV7-8 with TRBJ1-3; D uncertain. CDR3: CASSLAQTQRGNTIYF. The DNA of the CDR3 is TGTGCCAGCAGCTTAGCCCAGACACAACGAGGGAACACCATATATTTT.